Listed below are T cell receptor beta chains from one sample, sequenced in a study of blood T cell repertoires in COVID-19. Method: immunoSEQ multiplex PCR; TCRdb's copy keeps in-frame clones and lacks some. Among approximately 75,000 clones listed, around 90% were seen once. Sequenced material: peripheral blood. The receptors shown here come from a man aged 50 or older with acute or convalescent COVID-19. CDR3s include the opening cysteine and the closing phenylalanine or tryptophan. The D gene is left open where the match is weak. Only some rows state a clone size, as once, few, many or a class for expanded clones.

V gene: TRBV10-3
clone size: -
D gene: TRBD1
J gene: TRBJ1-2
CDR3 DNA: TGTGCCATCAGGGAGACAGGGGACGATGGCTACACCTTC
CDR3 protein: CAIRETGDDGYTF

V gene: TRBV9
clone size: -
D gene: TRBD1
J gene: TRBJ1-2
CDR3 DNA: TGTGCCAGCAGCGTGGTCGACAGGGGGCGGGATGGCTACACCTTC
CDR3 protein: CASSVVDRGRDGYTF

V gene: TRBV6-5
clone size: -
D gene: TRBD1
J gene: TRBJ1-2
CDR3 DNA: TGTGCCAGCAGTTACTCCGGACAGGTCTCGGGGTCTGGCTACACCTTC
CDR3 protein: CASSYSGQVSGSGYTF

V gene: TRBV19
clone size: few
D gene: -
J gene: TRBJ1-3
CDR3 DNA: TGTGCCAGTAGTACCACCGCGCGACAGGACCACTCTGGAAACACCATATATTTT
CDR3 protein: CASSTTARQDHSGNTIYF

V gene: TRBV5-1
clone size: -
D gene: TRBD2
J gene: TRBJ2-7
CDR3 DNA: TGCGCCAGCAGCTTGGATTCAAGCGGGGGAGGCTACGAGCAGTACTTC
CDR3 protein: CASSLDSSGGGYEQYF

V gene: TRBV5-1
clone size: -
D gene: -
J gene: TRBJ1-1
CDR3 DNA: TGCGCCAGCTGGAGTCAGAACACTGAAGCTTTCTTT
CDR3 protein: CASWSQNTEAFF

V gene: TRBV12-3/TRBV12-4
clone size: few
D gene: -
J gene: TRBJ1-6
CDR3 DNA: TGTGCCAGCAGTCCGAGTTCACCCCTCCACTTT
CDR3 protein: CASSPSSPLHF

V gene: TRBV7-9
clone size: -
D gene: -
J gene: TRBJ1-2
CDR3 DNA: TGTGCCAGCAGCTTAGGCGGCGACAGGAGATCCTATGGCTACACCTTC
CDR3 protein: CASSLGGDRRSYGYTF

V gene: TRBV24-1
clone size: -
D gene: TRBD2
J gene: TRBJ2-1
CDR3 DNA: TGTGCCACCAGTGATTTACAGCGGGGGGGCGGCAATGAGCAGTTCTTC
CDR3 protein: CATSDLQRGGGNEQFF

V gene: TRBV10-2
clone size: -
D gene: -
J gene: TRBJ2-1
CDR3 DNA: TGCGCCAGCAGTGAGCTTCCTCCCAATGAGCAGTTCTTC
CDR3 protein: CASSELPPNEQFF

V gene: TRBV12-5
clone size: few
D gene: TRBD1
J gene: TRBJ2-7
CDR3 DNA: TGTGCTAGTGCCCCATTTTGGGGGACAGGCCGCTACGAGCAGTACTTC
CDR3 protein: CASAPFWGTGRYEQYF

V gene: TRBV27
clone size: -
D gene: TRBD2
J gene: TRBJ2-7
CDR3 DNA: TGTGCCAGCAGTTTATCGGCGCGGGGGGTCTACGAGCAGTACTTC
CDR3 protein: CASSLSARGVYEQYF

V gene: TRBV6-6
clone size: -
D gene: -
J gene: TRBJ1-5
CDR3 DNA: TGTGCCAGCACCCTGGGTCGCCGGGGCAATCAGCCCCAGCATTTT
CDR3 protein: CASTLGRRGNQPQHF

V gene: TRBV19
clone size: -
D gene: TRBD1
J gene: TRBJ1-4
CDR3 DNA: TGTGCCAGTAGCAGGGGGAATGAAAAACTGTTTTTT
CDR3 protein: CASSRGNEKLFF

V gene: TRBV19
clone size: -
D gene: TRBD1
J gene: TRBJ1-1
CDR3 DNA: TGTGCCAGCAAGGGACAGGACAGCAACACTGAAGCTTTCTTT
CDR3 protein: CASKGQDSNTEAFF

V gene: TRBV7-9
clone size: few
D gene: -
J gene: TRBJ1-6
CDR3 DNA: TGTGCCAGCGGTAGAGGAAGCTTTGGGAATTCACCCCTCCACTTT
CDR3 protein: CASGRGSFGNSPLHF

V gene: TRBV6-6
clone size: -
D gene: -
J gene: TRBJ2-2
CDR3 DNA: TGTGCCAGCAGACAACTAGACGGTGCCACCGGGGAGCTGTTTTTT
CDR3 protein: CASRQLDGATGELFF

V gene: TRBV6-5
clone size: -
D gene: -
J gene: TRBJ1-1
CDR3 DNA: TGTGCCAGCAGCCCAGGACAGATGGGCACTGAAGCTTTCTTT
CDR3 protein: CASSPGQMGTEAFF

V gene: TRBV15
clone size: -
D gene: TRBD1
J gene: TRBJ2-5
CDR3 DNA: TGTGCCACCCTTGACAGGGACAGCGTTGGGGAGACCCAGTACTTC
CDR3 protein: CATLDRDSVGETQYF

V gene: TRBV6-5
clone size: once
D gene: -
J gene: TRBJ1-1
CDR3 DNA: TGTGCCAGCAGACCACGGGGGGCTATAACTGAAGCTTTCTTT
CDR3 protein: CASRPRGAITEAFF

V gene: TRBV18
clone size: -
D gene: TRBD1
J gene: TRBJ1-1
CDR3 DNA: TGTGCCAGCGGATCGACAGGGGCAATGAACACTGAAGCTTTCTTT
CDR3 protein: CASGSTGAMNTEAFF

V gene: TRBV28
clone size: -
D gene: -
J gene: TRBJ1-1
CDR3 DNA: TGTGCCAGCACTTTTCTAGCCGTGGCTTTCTTT
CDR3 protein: CASTFLAVAFF

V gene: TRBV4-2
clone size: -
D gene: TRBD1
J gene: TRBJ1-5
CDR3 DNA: TGTGCCAGCAGCCAGGGACAGGGAAATAGCAATCAGCCCCAGCATTTT
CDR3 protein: CASSQGQGNSNQPQHF

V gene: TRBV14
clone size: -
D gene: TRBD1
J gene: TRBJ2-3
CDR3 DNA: TGTGCCAGCAGCCCCCGGACAGGGCCAGATACGCAGTATTTT
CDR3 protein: CASSPRTGPDTQYF

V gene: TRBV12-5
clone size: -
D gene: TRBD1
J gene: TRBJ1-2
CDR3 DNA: TGTGCTAGTGGTTTGCCCCGGACAGGGGTCTATGGCTACACCTTC
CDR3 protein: CASGLPRTGVYGYTF

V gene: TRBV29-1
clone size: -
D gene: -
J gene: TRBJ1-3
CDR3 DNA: TGCAGCGTCGCCGATGAGGGTAGGGTGGGTGGAAACACCATATATTTT
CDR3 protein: CSVADEGRVGGNTIYF

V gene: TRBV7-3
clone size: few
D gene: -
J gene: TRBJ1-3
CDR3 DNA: TGTGCCAGCAGCCTCACAGGGTCTGGAAACACCATATATTTT
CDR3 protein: CASSLTGSGNTIYF

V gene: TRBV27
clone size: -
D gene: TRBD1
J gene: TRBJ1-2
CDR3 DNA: TGTGCCAGCCACCGGACAGGGGGCTATGGCTACACCTTC
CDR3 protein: CASHRTGGYGYTF

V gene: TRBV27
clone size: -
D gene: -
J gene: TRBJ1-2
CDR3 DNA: TGTGCCAGCAGTTTATTACGGGGGGCAGAGAATGGCTACACCTTC
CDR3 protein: CASSLLRGAENGYTF

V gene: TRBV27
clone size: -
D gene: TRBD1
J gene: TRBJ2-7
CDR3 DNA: TGTGCCAGCAGTTGGGGACAGGGACGCGAGCAGTACTTC
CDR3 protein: CASSWGQGREQYF

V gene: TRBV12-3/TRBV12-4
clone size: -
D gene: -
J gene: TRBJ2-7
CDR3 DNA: TGTGCCAGCACCCCAGGGGGCCTCCTAGGGCGGGAGTTC
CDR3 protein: CASTPGGLLGREF

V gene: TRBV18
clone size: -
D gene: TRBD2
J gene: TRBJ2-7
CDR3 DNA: TGTGCCAGCTCACCACAACGAGCGGGGGGCACCTACGAGCAGTACTTC
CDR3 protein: CASSPQRAGGTYEQYF

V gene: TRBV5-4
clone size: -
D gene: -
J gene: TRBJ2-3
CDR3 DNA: TGTGCCAGCAGCAATGGTCGCGCTTCCACAGATACGCAGTATTTT
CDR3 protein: CASSNGRASTDTQYF

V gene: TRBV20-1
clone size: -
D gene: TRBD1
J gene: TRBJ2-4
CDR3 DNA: TGCAGTGCTAGTGCCGTCTGGGACAGGGGGCACTTC
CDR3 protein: CSASAVWDRGHF

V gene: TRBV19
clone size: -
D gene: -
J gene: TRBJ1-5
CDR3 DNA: TGTGCCAGTAGCCTGGGGGCGGTAGGCAATCAGCCCCAGCATTTT
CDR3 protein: CASSLGAVGNQPQHF

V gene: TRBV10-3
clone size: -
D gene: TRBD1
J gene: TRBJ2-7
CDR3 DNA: TGTGCCATCAGTGTCGACAGGGGGGCCTACGAGCAGTACTTC
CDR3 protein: CAISVDRGAYEQYF

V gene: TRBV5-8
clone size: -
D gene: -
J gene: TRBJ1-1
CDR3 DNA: TGTGCCAGCAGCTTGGGGGCGTATTTTACTGAAGCTTTCTTT
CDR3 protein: CASSLGAYFTEAFF

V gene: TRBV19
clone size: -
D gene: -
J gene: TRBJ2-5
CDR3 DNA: TGTGCCAGTAGTATAGGACAGCTACTGTCGACCCAGTACTTC
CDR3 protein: CASSIGQLLSTQYF

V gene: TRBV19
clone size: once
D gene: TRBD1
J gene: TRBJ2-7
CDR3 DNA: TGTGCCAGTAGTAGGACAGGGGGTTTTTTGTACGAGCAGTACTTC
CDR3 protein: CASSRTGGFLYEQYF

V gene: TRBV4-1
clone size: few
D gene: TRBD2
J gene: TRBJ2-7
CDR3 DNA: TGCGCCAGCAGCCAAGATCTGGGTAGCGGGGGATACGAGCAGTACTTC
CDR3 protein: CASSQDLGSGGYEQYF

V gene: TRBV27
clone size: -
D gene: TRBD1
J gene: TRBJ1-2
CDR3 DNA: TGTGCCAGCAGTCCGACAGGGGGCTATGGCTACACCTTC
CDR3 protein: CASSPTGGYGYTF

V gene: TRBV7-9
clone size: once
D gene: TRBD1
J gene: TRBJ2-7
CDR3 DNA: TGTGCCAGCAGCGTTGGGACAGACGAGCAGTACTTC
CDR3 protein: CASSVGTDEQYF

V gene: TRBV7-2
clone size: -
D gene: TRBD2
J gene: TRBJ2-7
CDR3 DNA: TGTGCCAGCAGCTTAGGGCAGGGCGGGGGGTACGAGCAGTACTTC
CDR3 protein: CASSLGQGGGYEQYF

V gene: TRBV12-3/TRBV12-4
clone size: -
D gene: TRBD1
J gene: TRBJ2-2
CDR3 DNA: TGTGCCAGCAGTACAGGGGTTAGGTTGTTTTTT
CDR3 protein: CASSTGVRLFF

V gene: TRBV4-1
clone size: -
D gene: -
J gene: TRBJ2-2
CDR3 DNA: TGCGCCAGCAGCCAAGAGGGCAGGGGGGCCGGGGAGCTGTTTTTT
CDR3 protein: CASSQEGRGAGELFF

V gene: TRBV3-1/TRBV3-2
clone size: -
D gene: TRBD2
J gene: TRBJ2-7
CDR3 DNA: TGTGCCAGCAGCCAAGGGGGGGGACTTAAACTCTACGAGCAGTACTTC
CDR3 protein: CASSQGGGLKLYEQYF

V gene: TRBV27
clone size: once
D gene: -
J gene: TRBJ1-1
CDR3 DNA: TGTGCCAGCAGTTTAATCCAGGGCCAGGACACTGAAGCTTTCTTT
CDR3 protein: CASSLIQGQDTEAFF

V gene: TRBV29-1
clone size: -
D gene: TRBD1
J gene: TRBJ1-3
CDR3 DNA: TGCAGCGTTGTTGCGGGCAGGGGGCAAGGAAACACCATATATTTT
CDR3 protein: CSVVAGRGQGNTIYF

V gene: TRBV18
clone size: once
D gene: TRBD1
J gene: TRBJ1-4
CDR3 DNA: TGTGCCAGCTCACATAATTCCGGACAGGGGGCAACTAATGAAAAACTGTTTTTT
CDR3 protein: CASSHNSGQGATNEKLFF

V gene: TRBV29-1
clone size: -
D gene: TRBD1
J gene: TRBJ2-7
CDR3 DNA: TGCAGCGTTCCCCGACAGGGGCGAGACGAGCAGTACTTC
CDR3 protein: CSVPRQGRDEQYF

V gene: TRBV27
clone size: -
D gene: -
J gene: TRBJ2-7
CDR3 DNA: TGTGCCAGCAGTTTATCAACCGGAGTCTCCTACGAGCAGTACTTC
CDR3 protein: CASSLSTGVSYEQYF

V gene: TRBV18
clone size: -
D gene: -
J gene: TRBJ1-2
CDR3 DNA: TGTGCCAGCTCTCAGACAGAGGAAATAGGCTACACCTTC
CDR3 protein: CASSQTEEIGYTF

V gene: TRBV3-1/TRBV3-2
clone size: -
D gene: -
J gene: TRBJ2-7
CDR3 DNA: TGTGCCAGCAGCCCCGGGACAACCTACGAGCAGTACTTC
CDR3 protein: CASSPGTTYEQYF

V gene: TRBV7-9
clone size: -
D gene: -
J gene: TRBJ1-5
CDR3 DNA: TGTGCCAGCAGCTCAAATAGCAATCAGCCCCAGCATTTT
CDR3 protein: CASSSNSNQPQHF

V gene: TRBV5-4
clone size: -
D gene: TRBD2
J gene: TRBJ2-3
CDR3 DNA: TGTGCCAGCAGCTTTACTAGCGGCACAGATACGCAGTATTTT
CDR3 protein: CASSFTSGTDTQYF

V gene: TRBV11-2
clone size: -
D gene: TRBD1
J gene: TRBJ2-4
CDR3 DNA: TGTGCCAGCAGCCCGACAGGGGGCATTCAGTACTTC
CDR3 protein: CASSPTGGIQYF

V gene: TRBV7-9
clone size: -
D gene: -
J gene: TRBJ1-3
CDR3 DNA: TGTGCCAGCAGCCCGCAGGGTGGTGGAAACACCATATATTTT
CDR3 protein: CASSPQGGGNTIYF

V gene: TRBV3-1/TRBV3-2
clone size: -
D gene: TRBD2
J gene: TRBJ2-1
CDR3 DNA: TGTGCCAGCAGTCAGAGCGGGGGGACCTACAATGAGCAGTTCTTC
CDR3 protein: CASSQSGGTYNEQFF

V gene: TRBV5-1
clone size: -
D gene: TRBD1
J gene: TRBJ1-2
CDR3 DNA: TGCGCCAGCAGCCCGGAGGACAGGGGGATTCGTGATGGCTACACCTTC
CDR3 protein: CASSPEDRGIRDGYTF

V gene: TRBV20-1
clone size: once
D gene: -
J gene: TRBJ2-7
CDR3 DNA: TGCAGTGCTAGTTCCCCATCCTACGAGCAGTACTTC
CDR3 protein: CSASSPSYEQYF